This T cell receptor beta chain originates from a study of read filtering for tumor transcriptome and immune sequencing. Study information: Patients were approximately 18 male and some 13 female, mean age about 65 years, range about 47 to 85. R-ISS stage counts were 8 for I, approximately 16 for II, six or seven for III.

Every patient had bone marrow sampled while the disease was active. This clonotype was seen ten or more times. The antigen is undetermined. The library was built from around 400 ng RNA with molecular barcoded adaptors for alpha/delta and beta/gamma chains. TCRdb re-called the reads with MiXCR, one entry per CDR3 protein. This sample has more than 35,000 distinct CDR3 sequences; roughly 15% occur once, and the top ten carry around 19%. This CDR3 has 16 residues. The J segment lost 1 base and the V segment lost 1 base, leaving 5 bases of the junction unmatched. Germline CDR1 SGHRS, CDR2 YFSETQ. Findings and limits, study-wide: The sorted CD138-negative fraction was a mixed bone marrow immune population, not purified T cells.

The sequence came from a donor aged 40 or older with multiple myeloma. This chain uses TRBV5-1 with TRBJ2-5; 9 nucleotides agree with TRBD2. What was sequenced was a population of CD138-negative cells sorted from bone marrow. CDR3 nucleotide sequence: TGCGCCAGCAGCTTGTCTCGCGGGGGGGGCCAAGAGACCCAGTACTTC. Protein sequence: CASSLSRGGGQETQYF.